These 17 T cell receptor beta chains were all obtained from the same sample, sequenced in a study of T cells in Graves' hyperthyroidism and ophthalmopathy. Amplified regions were TCR beta CDR3 sequences from RNA transcripts. A set of HTBI primers served as the primers for a first-round RT-PCR of the TCR CDR3. TCRdb passed the multiplex PCR reads through MiXCR, listing each CDR3 protein once. The sample gives around 34,000 distinct CDR3 sequences, roughly half of which show up once; roughly 25% is in the top ten. Material for sequencing was blood. The receptors originated from a woman aged 40 to 49 with Graves' ophthalmopathy.

This clonotype was detected ten times or more. This chain connects TRBV5-1 to TRBJ1-5; TRBD1 might be the D (6 bases). Germline-derived CDR1 and CDR2 are SGHRS and YFSETQ. The germline V and J ends were trimmed by 2 bases and 6 bases, with 9 bases remaining between them. The CDR3 runs 13 residues. The CDR3 is CASSLQGGQPQHF. The DNA of the CDR3 is TGCGCCAGCAGCTTACAGGGAGGTCAGCCCCAGCATTTT.

The sample holds many counts of this clonotype. The J gene is TRBJ2-2, the V gene TRBV20-1; D is perhaps TRBD1 (6 bases). V shed 0 bases and J shed 6 bases, with 17 bases lying between them. CDR1 and CDR2 (germline): DFQATT, SNEGSKA (reference sequence). There are 16 residues in the CDR3. The CDR3 DNA reads TGCAGTGCTAGAGAGGGGGCGCAGGGATCGGCCGGGGAGCTGTTTTTT. Its translation: CSAREGAQGSAGELFF.

Many counts were recorded for this clonotype. The CDR3 coding sequence is TGTGCCAGCAGCTTGGAGGACAGGAGACCAAACAATGAGCAGTTCTTC. Its translation is CASSLEDRRPNNEQFF. The chain is built from TRBV5-5 and TRBJ2-1; 7 bases line up with TRBD1. After removal of 0 bases from V and 5 bases from J, the junction contained 8 bases not matched to a gene. Germline V lookup: CDR1 SGHKS, CDR2 YYEKEE (reference sequence). The CDR3 spans 16 residues. Together with reference TRBV5-5 and TRBJ2-1, the CDR3 gives the full variable domain: DAGVTQSPTHLIKTRGQQVTLRCSPISGHKSVSWYQQVLGQGPQFIFQYYEKEERGRGNFPDRFSARQFPNYSSELNVNALLLGDSALYLCASSLEDRRPNNEQFFGPGTRLTVL.

This clonotype showed up many times. V is TRBV11-2 and J is TRBJ1-5; no definite D call. The CDR3 totals 12 residues. The germline CDR1 and CDR2 sequences are SGHAT and FQNNGV. V lost 10 bases and J 6 bases, leaving 13 bases between the germline ends. The CDR3 nucleotides are TGTGCCACTCGGGAGTACGGTCAGCCCCAGCATTTT. This gives the protein CATREYGQPQHF.

A word on this clonotype: No conserved phenylalanine or tryptophan is present at the end of the CDR3, so a read error is the likely explanation. The chain combines TRBV10-2 with TRBJ1-1, with D perhaps matching TRBD1 (5 bases). Germline V gives CDR1 WSHSY, CDR2 SAAADI. The CDR3 contains 16 residues. Trimming took 10 bases from V and 5 from J, leaving 26 bases between them. This chain's CDR3 is CATQGTSGGLRTEAFL. Here the CDR3 DNA reads TGCGCCACGCAAGGGACTAGCGGGGGATTAAGAACTGAAGCTTTCCTT.

This clonotype was found a few times. CDR3 bases: TGCGCCAGCAGCTCGTACCACGGGACAGACTATGGCTACACCTTC. Its translation is CASSSYHGTDYGYTF. This chain uses TRBV5-1 with TRBJ1-2; 7 bases map to TRBD1. J lost 3 bases, V lost 3 bases, and 8 bases had no gene match. CDR3 length equals 15 residues. Germline CDR1 SGHRS, CDR2 YFSETQ.

The chain recombines TRBV9 with TRBJ2-5; D call uncertain. CDR3 size: 15 residues. The germline V gene has CDR1 SGDLS and CDR2 YYNGEE. The ends were cut back, 0 bases at V and 2 bases at J, with 11 bases in the middle. The CDR3, as DNA: TGTGCCAGCAGCGTAGCCGGCGATGAGCAAGAGACCCAGTACTTC. Translation gives CASSVAGDEQETQYF.

CDR3 bases: TGCAGTGCTAGAGACGACGGGGGAAATACGCAGTATTTT. Translation gives CSARDDGGNTQYF. The chain uses TRBV20-1 and TRBJ2-3; the D gene is possibly TRBD2 (6 bases). This CDR3 comprises 13 residues. Trimming shortened V by 0 bases and J by 7 bases, and 11 bases separated the two germline ends. Germline V gene lookup returns CDR1 DFQATT and CDR2 SNEGSKA (reference sequence).

V usage is TRBV2 and J usage is TRBJ1-1, with 9 positions matching TRBD1. V lost 3 bases, J lost 1 base, and 3 bases stayed unmatched. The CDR3 is made up of 15 amino acids. Germline loops: CDR1 SNHLY, CDR2 FYNNEI. CDR3 loop: CASSELDRGNTEAFF. The CDR3 DNA reads as TGTGCCAGCAGTGAGTTGGACAGGGGGAACACTGAAGCTTTCTTT. Full variable domain (missing parts from reference TRBV2 and TRBJ1-1): EPEVTQTPSHQVTQMGQEVILRCVPISNHLYFYWYRQILGQKVEFLVSFYNNEISEKSEIFDDQFSVERPDGSNFTLKIRSTKLEDSAMYFCASSELDRGNTEAFFGQGTRLTVV.

The genes are TRBV10-3 and TRBJ2-1, with a tentative D call TRBD1 (6 bases). CDR1 is ENHRY and CDR2 is SYGVKD in the germline V gene. Deletions cut 6 bases from V and 6 bases from J, with 12 bases between. CDR3 length equals 13 residues. CDR3 nucleotides: TGTGCCATCAGCCTGGACAGTAGCAATGAGCAGTTCTTC. This encodes CAISLDSSNEQFF.

The genes are TRBV10-3 and TRBJ2-1; D is unclear. The germline V gene has CDR1 ENHRY and CDR2 SYGVKD. The CDR3 spans 10 residues. Trimming stripped 6 bases from V and 3 bases from J, with 0 bases between. The CDR3 DNA sequence: TGTGCCATCAGCTACAATGAGCAGTTCTTC. Protein product: CAISYNEQFF.

As concerns this clonotype: A read error may be the cause here, since a much bigger clone is one base away. This sequence joins TRBV5-6 and TRBJ2-7; the match to TRBD2 covers 9 bases. The length of the CDR3 is 16 residues. Germline V gene lookup returns CDR1 SGHDT and CDR2 YYEEEE. CDR3 in amino acids: CASSLEMTSGSYGQYF. Written as DNA, the CDR3 is TGTGCCAGCAGTCTTGAGATGACTAGCGGTTCCTACGGGCAGTACTTC. Supplemented by reference TRBV5-6 and TRBJ2-7, the full variable domain reads DAGVTQSPTHLIKTRGQQVTLRCSPKSGHDTVSWYQQALGQGPQFIFQYYEEEERQRGNFPDRFSGHQFPNYSSELNVNALLLGDSALYLCASSLEMTSGSYGQYFGPGTRLTVT.

In its sample, this clonotype was seen many times. This chain links TRBV6-2 or TRBV6-3 with TRBJ1-1; D remains unclear. Germline assignment: CDR1 MNHEY and CDR2 SVGEGT. The V end was cut by 4 bases, the J end by 4 bases, with 13 bases between. The CDR3 loop spans 14 amino acids. CDR3 bases: TGTGCCAGCAGTTCGAGGATAGAGAGCACTGAAGCTTTCTTT. It codes for CASSSRIESTEAFF.

The V call is TRBV7-6, the J call TRBJ2-3; D is perhaps TRBD2 (5 bases). The CDR3 runs 16 residues. Trimming took 5 bases from V and 0 from J, leaving 15 bases between them. CDR1 is SGHVS, CDR2 FNYEAQ, per germline. The CDR3 nucleotides read TGTGCCAGCAGCCGGGAAACAACCGGGAGCACAGATACGCAGTATTTT. This gives the protein CASSRETTGSTDTQYF.

This clonotype counts as medium-sized (0.01 to 0.1%). The chain is built from TRBV10-3 and TRBJ1-1; D remains unclear. Germline V gene data show CDR1 as ENHRY and CDR2 as SYGVKD. V lost 3 bases to trimming and J lost 8 bases, with 10 bases between them. This CDR3 is built from 12 residues. In nucleotides, the CDR3 is TGTGCCATCAGTGAAAACACCTTCGAAGCTTTCTTT. This translates into CAISENTFEAFF.

This clonotype appeared a few times. J is TRBJ2-1 and V is TRBV20-1; 10 nucleotides line up with TRBD2. The J segment lost 12 bases and the V segment lost 3 bases, leaving 14 bases of the junction unmatched. The germline CDR1 and CDR2 sequences are DFQATT and SNEGSKA (reference sequence). The CDR3 covers 15 residues. The CDR3 bases are TGCAGTGCTAGGGCCGGGACTAGCGTTACTTGGGGGCAGTTCTTC. It encodes CSARAGTSVTWGQFF.

This clonotype was counted many times. The chain carries TRBV20-1 and TRBJ2-1, with a tentative D call TRBD2 (6 bases). Germline-derived CDR1 and CDR2 are DFQATT and SNEGSKA (reference sequence). V was shortened by 6 bases and J by 8 bases, with 11 bases between the two germline ends. CDR3 length: 11 amino acids. In nucleotides, the CDR3 is TGCAGTGCCCGGACTACGTATGAGCAGTTCTTC. Translated, it gives CSARTTYEQFF.